This passage covers 4 T cell receptor beta chains from one sample sequenced in a study of blood T cell repertoires in COVID-19. Assay: immunoSEQ multiplex PCR; the TCRdb copy retains only in-frame clones and omits some. This sample has about 130,000 clones; approximately 89% occur once, and the top ten carry about 3.3%. Sequencing was done on a sample of peripheral blood. All receptors come from an elderly woman with COVID-19, enrolled during active disease.

Points on this clone: Other DNA sequences in this sample translate to the same CDR3. This chain joins TRBV14 and TRBJ1-1, with 7 bases aligning to TRBD1. The V and J ends lost 2 bases and 1 base, in that order; junction bases with no gene match: 1. CDR3 length: 14 residues. The germline V gene encodes CDR1 SGHDN and CDR2 FVKESK. The CDR3 protein is CASSQYRGNTEAFF. DNA of the CDR3: TGTGCCAGCAGCCAATACAGGGGGAACACTGAAGCTTTCTTT.

Comment on this clone: Its ends do not fully match the called genes, so a read error is possible. The rearrangement joins TRBV28 to TRBJ2-3; perhaps TRBD1 as D (6 bases). Per the germline V gene, CDR1 is MDHEN and CDR2 is SYDVKM. The CDR3 is 13 residues long. CDR3 residues: CASSLQAPPTGNF. DNA of the CDR3: TGTGCCAGCAGTTTACAAGCCCCCCCAACAGGGAACTTT.

V and J are TRBV19 and TRBJ1-2; D remains unclear. Germline values: CDR1 LNHDA, CDR2 SQIVND (reference sequence). The CDR3 is made up of 14 amino acids. Between the trimmed V and J ends, which lost 3 bases and 6 bases, there was a span of 14 bases. The CDR3 sequence is CASSILSRSDGYTF. The DNA of the CDR3 is TGTGCCAGTAGTATTTTATCTCGTTCAGATGGCTACACCTTC.

This clone was seen a handful of times. This sequence joins TRBV19 and TRBJ1-2; D gene unclear. Trimming took 3 bases from V and 7 from J, leaving 18 bases between them. The germline V gene has CDR1 LNHDA and CDR2 SQIVND (reference sequence). The CDR3 is made up of 15 amino acids. The CDR3 here is CASSIQEGMATGYTF. The CDR3 region has the DNA TGTGCCAGTAGTATCCAAGAGGGCATGGCAACTGGCTACACCTTC.